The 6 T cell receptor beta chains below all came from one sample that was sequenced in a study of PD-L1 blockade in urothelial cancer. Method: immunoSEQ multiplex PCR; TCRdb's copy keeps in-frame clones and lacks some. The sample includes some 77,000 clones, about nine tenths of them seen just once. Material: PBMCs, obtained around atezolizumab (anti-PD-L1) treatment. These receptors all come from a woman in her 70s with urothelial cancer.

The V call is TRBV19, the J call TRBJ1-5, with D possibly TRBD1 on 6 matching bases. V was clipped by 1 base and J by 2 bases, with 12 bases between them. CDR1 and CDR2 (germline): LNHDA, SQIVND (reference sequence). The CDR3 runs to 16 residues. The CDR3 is CASSIGTARRNQPQHF. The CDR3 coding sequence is TGTGCCAGTAGTATAGGGACAGCCAGGCGCAATCAGCCCCAGCATTTT.

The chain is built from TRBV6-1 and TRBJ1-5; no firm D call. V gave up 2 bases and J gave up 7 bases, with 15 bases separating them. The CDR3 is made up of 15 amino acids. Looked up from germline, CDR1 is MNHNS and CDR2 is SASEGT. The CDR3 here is CASSEIGGVGQPQHF. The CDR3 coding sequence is TGTGCCAGCAGTGAAATCGGCGGGGTAGGGCAGCCCCAGCATTTT.

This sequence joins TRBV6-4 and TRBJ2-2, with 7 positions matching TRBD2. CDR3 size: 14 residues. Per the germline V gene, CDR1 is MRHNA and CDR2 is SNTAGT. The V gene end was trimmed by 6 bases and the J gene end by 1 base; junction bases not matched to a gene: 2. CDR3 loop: CASRTSENTGELFF. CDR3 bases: TGTGCCAGCAGAACTAGCGAGAACACCGGGGAGCTGTTTTTT.

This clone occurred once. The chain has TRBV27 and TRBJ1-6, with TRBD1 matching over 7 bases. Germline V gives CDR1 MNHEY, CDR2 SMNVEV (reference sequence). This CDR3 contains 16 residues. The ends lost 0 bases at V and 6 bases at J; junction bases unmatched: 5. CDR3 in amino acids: CASSLSWDRRNSPLHF. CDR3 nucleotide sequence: TGTGCCAGCAGTTTATCATGGGACAGACGTAATTCACCCCTCCACTTT.

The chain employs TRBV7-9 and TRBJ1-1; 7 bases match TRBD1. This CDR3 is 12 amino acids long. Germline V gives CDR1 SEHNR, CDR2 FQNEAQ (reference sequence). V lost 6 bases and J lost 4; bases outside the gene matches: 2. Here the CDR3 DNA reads TGTGCCAGCAGTCAGGGGGGCACTGAAGCTTTCTTT. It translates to CASSQGGTEAFF.

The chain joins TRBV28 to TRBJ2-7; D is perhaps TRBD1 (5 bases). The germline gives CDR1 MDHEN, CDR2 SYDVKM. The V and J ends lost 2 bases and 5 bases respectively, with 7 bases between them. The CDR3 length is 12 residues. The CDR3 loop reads CASSLPTDEQYF. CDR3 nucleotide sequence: TGTGCCAGCAGTTTACCGACAGACGAGCAGTACTTC.